This TCR beta chain was captured in a study of shared clonotypes between healthy human individuals. Naive CD8 populations comprised CD45RO-negative cells positively selected for CCR7, excluding terminally differentiated effector memory CD45RA+ cells. The V and J ends lost 4 bases and 3 bases respectively, with 10 bases between them. The CDR3 covers 13 residues. The V gene's germline CDR1 is SNHLY and CDR2 FYNNEI. The assay was immunoSEQ multiplex PCR, and TCRdb's table has in-frame clones only and misses some. The sample consists of under 850,000 clones, 90% to 95% of them appearing once. The clonotype originates from a man aged 25-45 years in good health. Sequencing used naive CD8+ T cells sorted from blood. The genes are TRBV2 and TRBJ2-7, with D perhaps TRBD1 (6 bases). CDR3 in amino acids: CASSVMDSYEQYF. DNA for the CDR3: TGTGCCAGCAGTGTCATGGACAGCTACGAGCAGTACTTC.